The next 25 T cell receptor beta chains were all read from a single sample in a study of identical twins' blood T cells. TCRdb re-called the 5' RACE reads through MiXCR, storing one row per CDR3 protein. The sample yields 400,000 or so distinct CDR3 sequences, roughly 31% seen once. Sequencing was carried out using PBMCs. The receptor source for this set is a woman between 18 and 50 years old in good health.

This clonotype was picked up many times. The chain couples TRBV14 to TRBJ1-2, with no clear D. In germline, CDR1 is SGHDN, CDR2 FVKESK. The V end was cut by 0 bases, the J end by 0 bases, with 8 bases between. This CDR3 has 15 amino acids. The CDR3 nucleotides read TGTGCCAGCAGCCAAGATTGGACCTCTAACTATGGCTACACCTTC. It is translated as CASSQDWTSNYGYTF. Full variable domain (rest looked up from reference TRBV14 and TRBJ1-2): EAGVTQFPSHSVIEKGQTVTLRCDPISGHDNLYWYRRVMGKEIKFLLHFVKESKQDESGMPNNRFLAERTGGTYSTLKVQPAELEDSGVYFCASSQDWTSNYGYTFGSGTRLTVV.

The chain carries TRBV20-1 and TRBJ1-2, with D perhaps TRBD1 (5 bases). Germline lookup yields CDR1 DFQATT and CDR2 SNEGSKA (reference sequence). Trimming pared 5 bases from V and 5 bases from J, leaving 15 bases between. The CDR3 has 13 amino acids. The CDR3 is CSASRLDRYGYTF. The CDR3 DNA reads TGCAGTGCTTCGCGACTCGACAGATATGGCTACACCTTC.

The chain couples TRBV5-1 to TRBJ1-1, with 8 nucleotides matching TRBD1. V was clipped by 6 bases and J by 0 bases; unmatched bases: 16. Germline V CDR1 and CDR2: SGHRS, YFSETQ. The CDR3 spans 18 residues. The CDR3 loop is CASTTDLRQGWMNTEAFF. As DNA, the CDR3 is TGCGCCAGCACCACCGACCTGAGACAGGGGTGGATGAACACTGAAGCTTTCTTT.

Comment on this clonotype: This may be a read error: a much more frequent sequence differs by one nucleotide. This CDR3 reads CANRMMTGPYGYTF. Here the CDR3 DNA reads TGCGCCAACAGGATGATGACAGGGCCCTATGGCTACACCTTC. The rearrangement links TRBV10-2 to TRBJ1-2; 7 bases align to TRBD1. CDR3 length: 14 residues. J lost 4 bases, V lost 10 bases, and 12 bases had no gene match. Per germline, CDR1 WSHSY and CDR2 SAAADI.

The rearrangement joins TRBV5-1 to TRBJ2-1; maybe TRBD2 (6 bases). The V gene's germline CDR1 is SGHRS and CDR2 YFSETQ. Trimming took off 3 bases at V and 8 bases at J, with 15 bases between the two ends. The CDR3 totals 14 residues. This chain's CDR3 is CASSSPGAMDEQFF. The CDR3 DNA is TGCGCCAGCAGCTCCCCGGGAGCAATGGATGAGCAGTTCTTC.

A few counts support this clonotype. J is TRBJ1-5 and V is TRBV7-8, with a tentative D call TRBD1 (6 bases). The germline V gene has CDR1 SGHVS and CDR2 FQNEAQ. CDR3 length: 16 residues. V lost 1 base and J 3 bases, leaving 13 bases between the germline ends. CDR3 sequence (DNA): TGTGCCAGCAGCTTAGACCGGGACACTGACAATCAGCCCCAGCATTTT. Translating it yields CASSLDRDTDNQPQHF.

This clonotype has only one observation. One end of the junction varies from germline; a read error may be responsible. CDR3 sequence: CASSLGTGLSTDTRYF. The DNA for the CDR3 is TGCGCCAGCAGCTTGGGGACAGGGCTGAGCACAGATACGCGGTATTTT. The V call is TRBV5-1, the J call TRBJ2-3; 8 bases fit TRBD1. Germline V CDR1 and CDR2: SGHRS, YFSETQ. This CDR3 has 16 residues. Combining the CDR3 with reference TRBV5-1 and TRBJ2-3 gives the whole variable domain KAGVTQTPRYLIKTRGQQVTLSCSPISGHRSVSWYQQTPGQGLQFLFEYFSETQRNKGNFPGRFSGRQFSNSRSEMNVSTLELGDSALYLCASSLGTGLSTDTRYFGPGTRLTVL.

The table lists this clonotype with many counts. The junction shows a germline mismatch at one end, possibly a read error. This chain links TRBV5-1 with TRBJ1-1; D not resolved. CDR3 length: 11 residues. The germline V gene has CDR1 SGHRS and CDR2 YFSETQ. The CDR3 here is CASSLDTEAFF. The CDR3 DNA sequence: TGTGCCAGCAGCTTAGACACTGAAGCTTTCTTT.

This clonotype was counted only a few times. The chain links TRBV10-3 to TRBJ2-3; no clear D. V was pared by 3 bases and J by 4 bases, with 8 bases between. Germline V gene data show CDR1 as ENHRY and CDR2 as SYGVKD. The CDR3 runs to 13 residues. DNA of the CDR3: TGTGCCATCAGTGATAGTACGGCAGATACGCAGTATTTT. Translation gives CAISDSTADTQYF.

This clonotype was observed many times. The chain links TRBV9 to TRBJ2-1; TRBD2 aligns across 10 bases. J gave up 4 bases and V 5 bases, and 3 bases lay outside the gene matches. The CDR3 totals 14 residues. The V gene's germline CDR1 is SGDLS and CDR2 YYNGEE. The CDR3 loop reads CASRGLAPYNEQFF. CDR3 nucleotide sequence: TGTGCCAGCAGGGGACTAGCGCCTTACAATGAGCAGTTCTTC.

This sequence joins TRBV10-1 and TRBJ1-2, with a tentative D call TRBD1 (6 bases). Per germline, CDR1 WNHNN and CDR2 SYGVQD (reference sequence). The CDR3 is 14 amino acids. V was trimmed by 6 bases and J by 4 bases, leaving 15 bases between them. CDR3 in amino acids: CASRDFGQIYGYTF. The CDR3 DNA sequence: TGCGCCAGCAGGGACTTCGGACAGATCTATGGCTACACCTTC.

This clonotype has a count of ten or more. The rearrangement uses TRBV12-5 and TRBJ2-5; perhaps TRBD2 as D (6 bases). V gave up 5 bases and J gave up 0 bases, with 13 bases separating them. The CDR3 is 15 residues long. Germline V gene data show CDR1 as LGHNT and CDR2 as FRNRAP. The chain's CDR3 is CASGPGTSYQETQYF. In nucleotides, the CDR3 is TGTGCTAGTGGTCCCGGGACTTCGTACCAAGAGACCCAGTACTTC.

The CDR3 DNA follows: TGTGCCAGCAGCTTAGAAATAGGTCATCAGCCCCAGCATTTT. Translation gives CASSLEIGHQPQHF. The gene calls are TRBV7-8 and TRBJ1-5; D not certain. Trimming stripped 1 base from V and 5 bases from J, with 9 bases between. The CDR3 is made up of 14 amino acids. From germline, CDR1 is SGHVS and CDR2 FQNEAQ.

This clonotype was picked up a small number of times. The chain links TRBV5-8 to TRBJ1-4, with D possibly TRBD1 on 5 matching bases. Germline V gene sequence: CDR1 SGHTS, CDR2 YDEGEE. This CDR3 spans 11 amino acids. With 6 bases removed from V and 10 bases from J, the gap between germline ends came to 10 bases. The CDR3 bases are TGTGCCAGCAAGACAGAAGGAAAACTGTTTTTT. As protein: CASKTEGKLFF.

This clonotype was seen only a few times. The chain combines TRBV6-5 with TRBJ2-7, with 12 bases that match TRBD2. CDR3 length: 19 amino acids. In germline, CDR1 is MNHEY, CDR2 SVGAGI. After removal of 2 bases from V and 0 bases from J, the junction contained 11 bases not matched to a gene. CDR3 protein: CASSYGASGRAVSSYEQYF. The CDR3 DNA is TGTGCCAGCAGTTACGGCGCTAGCGGGAGGGCGGTGAGCTCCTACGAGCAGTACTTC.

The rearrangement joins TRBV20-1 to TRBJ2-1, with D possibly being TRBD1 (5 bases). CDR1 is DFQATT and CDR2 is SNEGSKA in the germline V gene (reference sequence). The CDR3 covers 15 residues. The V end was cut by 4 bases, the J end by 4 bases, with 17 bases between. In nucleotides, the CDR3 is TGCAGTGCTATCCCCGCAGGGTTCGGGTACAATGAGCAGTTCTTC. It is translated as CSAIPAGFGYNEQFF.

This clonotype was observed a few times. The junction shows a germline mismatch at one end, possibly a read error. The CDR3 is CASSQASTYTESFF. Here the CDR3 DNA reads TGTGCCAGCTCCCAAGCAAGCACGTACACTGAATCTTTCTTT. The chain uses TRBV6-6 and TRBJ1-1, with unresolved D. Per the germline V gene, CDR1 is MNHNY and CDR2 is SVGAGI (reference sequence). The CDR3 is 14 amino acids.

This clonotype was found a few times. The V gene is TRBV7-2, the J gene TRBJ1-5; no definite D call. The V end lost 4 bases, the J end lost 6 bases, and 10 bases lay between the germline ends. The CDR3 is 13 residues long. Germline lookup yields CDR1 SGHTA and CDR2 FQGNSA. As DNA, the CDR3 is TGTGCCAGCAGCTCCTCATATCCTCAGCCCCAGCATTTT. Translation: CASSSSYPQPQHF.

About this clonotype: A much more abundant neighbour one base away suggests this may be a read error. This rearrangement joins TRBV7-9 to TRBJ1-3; D unresolved. Germline V gene lookup returns CDR1 SEHNR and CDR2 FQNEAQ (reference sequence). This CDR3 has 13 amino acids. DNA of the CDR3: TGTGCCAGCAGCTTTAACACACGAAACGCCATATATTTT. This encodes CASSFNTRNAIYF.

Details on this clonotype: The junction departs from germline at one end; a sequencing error may be responsible. The chain is built from TRBV7-2 and TRBJ2-5; no firm D call. CDR1 SGHTA and CDR2 FQGNSA come from the germline V gene. The CDR3 runs 12 residues. CDR3 sequence: CASSFIAQAPNF. The CDR3 nucleotides read TGTGCCAGCAGCTTTATAGCCCAAGCGCCGAACTTC.

To note about this clonotype: It may be a read error: a sequence one base away is much more abundant. The CDR3 nucleotides are TGTGCCAGCACTGGCGCGATCAGTGGGGCCAACGTCCTGACTTTC. This translates into CASTGAISGANVLTF. V gene TRBV6-5 combines with J gene TRBJ2-6; D is undetermined. CDR1 and CDR2 (germline): MNHEY, SVGAGI. V lost 7 bases, J lost 3 bases, and 13 bases lay in between. The CDR3 totals 15 residues.

The chain is built from TRBV5-1 and TRBJ1-4, with D maybe TRBD1 (5 bases). The CDR3 contains 15 residues. The germline V gene has CDR1 SGHRS and CDR2 YFSETQ. Trimming removed 0 bases at V and 4 bases at J, with 10 bases between. In DNA form, the CDR3 reads TGCGCCAGCAGCTTGGCAGGGACCTTTAATGAAAAACTGTTTTTT. It codes for CASSLAGTFNEKLFF. Full variable domain (missing parts from reference TRBV5-1 and TRBJ1-4): KAGVTQTPRYLIKTRGQQVTLSCSPISGHRSVSWYQQTPGQGLQFLFEYFSETQRNKGNFPGRFSGRQFSNSRSEMNVSTLELGDSALYLCASSLAGTFNEKLFFGSGTQLSVL.

This clonotype showed up just a few times. The V call is TRBV25-1, the J call TRBJ1-4; the D is unclear. Trimming took 5 bases from V and 8 from J, leaving 9 bases between them. Germline V lookup: CDR1 MGHDK, CDR2 SYGVNS. This CDR3 region has 12 residues. CDR3 DNA: TGTGCCAGCAGTCGGCTCACGGAAAAACTGTTTTTT. Residues: CASSRLTEKLFF.

This clonotype was observed at least ten times. The chain employs TRBV14 and TRBJ2-3, with D unclear. V lost 0 bases, J lost 2 bases, and 6 bases lay in between. This CDR3 comprises 14 residues. The V gene's germline CDR1 is SGHDN and CDR2 FVKESK. The CDR3 DNA reads as TGTGCCAGCAGCCAAGAGTATACCACAGATACGCAGTATTTT. As protein: CASSQEYTTDTQYF.

The gene calls are TRBV29-1 and TRBJ2-1; D is perhaps TRBD2 (6 bases). Trimming took 0 bases from V and 0 from J, leaving 12 bases between them. Germline lookup yields CDR1 SQVTM and CDR2 ANQGSEA. The CDR3 length is 16 residues. The chain's CDR3 is CSVEDRDWSSYNEQFF. The CDR3, as DNA: TGCAGCGTTGAAGACCGGGACTGGAGCTCCTACAATGAGCAGTTCTTC.